A selection of T cell receptor beta chains follows, all from one sample in a study of CD8+ T cells in alopecia areata. TCRdb's copy holds only in-frame clones and misses some; the assay was immunoSEQ multiplex PCR. The profile shows around 250,000 clones, roughly two thirds of them singletons. The specimen was CD4+ T cells sorted from blood, collected at week 0. These receptor sequences come from a human donor with alopecia areata. Each CDR3 is given with its conserved first and last residue. The order of the fields is clone size, J gene, D gene, CDR3 length, V gene, CDR3 DNA, CDR3 protein. D genes are given only for firm matches. Expanded clones get a size class; other rows say once, few or many, or leave the size out.

- TRBJ2-1 - 15 TRBV7-2 TGTGCCAGCAGCTTAGCGGGGGACCGAAACAATGAGCAGTTCTTC CASSLAGDRNNEQFF
- TRBJ2-1 TRBD2 16 TRBV6-5 TGTGCCAGCAGTTATCGACTAGCGGGGGACTACAATGAGCAGTTCTTC CASSYRLAGDYNEQFF
few TRBJ1-6 - 14 TRBV10-3 TGTGCCATCAGTGGTTTGGTTAGTAATTCACCCCTCCACTTT CAISGLVSNSPLHF
few TRBJ2-3 TRBD2 15 TRBV29-1 TGCAGCGTTGATTTCGGGGGGACCATTCGGCGTTCGCAGTATTTT CSVDFGGTIRRSQYF
- TRBJ2-3 - 13 TRBV5-1 TGCGCCAGCAGAAACTCTAGAGGAGATACGCAGTATTTT CASRNSRGDTQYF
- TRBJ2-1 - 14 TRBV19 TGTGCCAGTAGTCGCCTAGACTCCGGAGGTGAGCAGTTCTTC CASSRLDSGGEQFF
few TRBJ1-5 - 16 TRBV7-2 TGTGCCAGCAGCCCTCGGGGTAGTCAGGAGGGTCAGCCCCAGCATTTT CASSPRGSQEGQPQHF
- TRBJ2-1 - 17 TRBV7-9 TGTGCCAGCAGCCGAGTCGACGGGGCCAGCTCCTACAATGAGCAGTTCTTC CASSRVDGASSYNEQFF
few TRBJ2-7 - 15 TRBV4-2 TGTGCCAGCAGCCAAGACCGCGGGACACTCTACGAGCAGTACTTC CASSQDRGTLYEQYF
few TRBJ1-4 - 12 TRBV29-1 TGCAGCGTTGTAGGAGGAGATGAAAAACTGTTTTTT CSVVGGDEKLFF
- TRBJ2-7 - 12 TRBV10-2 TGCGCCAGCAGTGAAGGGGGCTACGAGCAGTACTTC CASSEGGYEQYF
- TRBJ2-7 TRBD1 14 TRBV6-5 TGTGCCAGCAGCCGGGACAGCTACAACTACGAGCAGTACTTC CASSRDSYNYEQYF
- TRBJ1-1 - 14 TRBV2 TGTGCCAGCAGACCGGGGGCGCAGGGCACTGAAGCTTTCTTT CASRPGAQGTEAFF
- TRBJ1-5 - 13 TRBV30 TGTGCCTGGAGTGTACAAGGCGGGCAGCCCCAGCATTTT CAWSVQGGQPQHF
- TRBJ1-5 - 14 TRBV30 TGTGCCTGGAGTGAAGGTGGGACCCATCAGCCCCAGCATTTT CAWSEGGTHQPQHF
- TRBJ2-3 - 14 TRBV7-2 TGTGCCAGCAGCTTAGTCGGGGGCACAGATACGCAGTATTTT CASSLVGGTDTQYF
- TRBJ1-5 - 13 TRBV6-5 TGTGCCAGCGCCGGGCACCGCAATCAGCCCCAGCATTTT CASAGHRNQPQHF
few TRBJ2-7 TRBD1 15 TRBV5-6 TGTGCCAGCAGCTTTCGAGGGACAGGGATCTACGAGCAGTACTTC CASSFRGTGIYEQYF
- TRBJ1-2 - 12 TRBV25-1 TGTGCCAGCAGGCAGGGCAACTATGGCTACACCTTC CASRQGNYGYTF
- TRBJ1-6 - 13 TRBV30 TGTGCCTGGAGAGGGGGTTTTGATTCACCCCTCCACTTT CAWRGGFDSPLHF
- TRBJ1-2 - 15 TRBV4-1 TGCGCCAGCAGCCAAGACGATTTTACGATCGGTGGCTACACCTTC CASSQDDFTIGGYTF
- TRBJ2-5 - 13 TRBV7-9 TGTGCCAGCAGCATGGGAAGGGTGGAGACCCAGTACTTC CASSMGRVETQYF
- TRBJ2-2 - 16 TRBV9 TGTGCCAGCAGCGTAGCTACCCGGGGTTCGGCCGGGGAGCTGTTTTTT CASSVATRGSAGELFF
- TRBJ2-5 TRBD2 13 TRBV30 TGTGCCTGGCAGACTATAGCGGGAGAGACCCAGTACTTC CAWQTIAGETQYF
once TRBJ2-1 - 14 TRBV25-1 TGTGCCAGCACCCGAGAGGTCTATGACAATGAGCAGTTCTTC CASTREVYDNEQFF
- TRBJ2-3 - 17 TRBV30 TGTGCCTGGAGTGTAGGGGCAGCTTCTTCTGGCGCAGATACGCAGTATTTT CAWSVGAASSGADTQYF
- TRBJ2-3 - 13 TRBV7-9 TGTGCCAGCAGCACGAGTATCACAGATACGCAGTATTTT CASSTSITDTQYF
- TRBJ2-5 TRBD2 15 TRBV9 TGTGCCAGCAACCGAGGGGGGACTAGACAAGAGACCCAGTACTTC CASNRGGTRQETQYF
- TRBJ2-7 - 15 TRBV2 TGTGCCAGCAGTGGCATACTGCCCACATCCTACGAGCAGTACTTC CASSGILPTSYEQYF
- TRBJ1-6 - 15 TRBV11-2 TGTGCCAGCAGCTTACGGGGATGGGTGAATTCACCCCTCCACTTT CASSLRGWVNSPLHF
- TRBJ2-3 - 11 TRBV29-1 TGCAGCGTTGTTGAGGGGACCTTGCAGTATTTT CSVVEGTLQYF
- TRBJ1-6 TRBD1 17 TRBV27 TGTGCCAGCAGTTTATTTTGGACAGGAGGCGATAATTCACCCCTCCACTTT CASSLFWTGGDNSPLHF
once TRBJ1-2 - 13 TRBV29-1 TGCAGCGTTTTCGGGACAAGGAGGGAGGGCTACACCTTC CSVFGTRREGYTF
- TRBJ2-5 TRBD2 16 TRBV2 TGTGCCAGCAGTGAAAGTCCTAGCGGGGACGAAGAGACCCAGTACTTC CASSESPSGDEETQYF
few TRBJ2-7 TRBD1 14 TRBV29-1 TGCAGCGTAGCCCCCGGGACAGCTCTTGGAGAGCAGTACTTC CSVAPGTALGEQYF
- TRBJ2-1 TRBD2 14 TRBV15 TGTGCCACCAGCCGGGGAGGGACCTACAATGAGCAGTTCTTC CATSRGGTYNEQFF
few TRBJ1-2 - 15 TRBV5-1 TGCGCCAGCAGCACGGGGGAGGGAGCGGGCTATGGCTACACCTTC CASSTGEGAGYGYTF
- TRBJ1-2 - 12 TRBV29-1 TGCAGCGTCCTGACGGTCAACTATGGCTACACCTTC CSVLTVNYGYTF
- TRBJ2-3 TRBD2 14 TRBV18 TGTGCCAGCTCACAGCGGGGGCTCACAGATACGCAGTATTTT CASSQRGLTDTQYF
- TRBJ1-2 TRBD1 13 TRBV11-2 TGTGCCAGCAGCCAGACAGGGCCTTATGGCTACACCTTC CASSQTGPYGYTF
- TRBJ2-3 - 12 TRBV9 TGTGCCAGCAGCGTAGAAGCGGATACGCAGTATTTT CASSVEADTQYF
- TRBJ1-1 - 15 TRBV6-6 TGTGCCAGCTACCTTCCGGGGGGCAGGAACACTGAAGCTTTCTTT CASYLPGGRNTEAFF
few TRBJ1-3 - 13 TRBV29-1 TGCAGCGTTGAAGTTCAGTTTGGAAACACCATATATTTT CSVEVQFGNTIYF
- TRBJ1-1 - 14 TRBV30 TGTGCCTGGACCGCCGGGACTTGGAACACTGAAGCTTTCTTT CAWTAGTWNTEAFF
- TRBJ1-2 - 11 TRBV4-1 TGCGCCAGCAGCCAAGAGGGAGTCCACACCTTC CASSQEGVHTF